This T cell receptor (beta chain) was sequenced in a study of cytomegalovirus exposure and HLA in healthy donors. The wider study: Inside one of the first data releases sat tens of millions of unique TCRs taken from HLA-typed donors. Genetic ancestry analysis placed more than 80% of the 300 to 500 donors that were genotyped in the Caucasian-associated cluster.

Trimming removed 5 bases at V and 2 bases at J, with 10 bases between. The germline CDR1 and CDR2 sequences are SNHLY and FYNNEI. This CDR3 is built from 13 residues. Study conclusions and caveats: The study flagged roughly 160 TCR beta chains as cytomegalovirus-associated.

Remarks on this clone: Its target is unknown.

It was with 60 Vbeta and 13 Jbeta primers that the PCR ran. Repertoires were generated with immunoSEQ multiplex PCR, while TCRdb's copy carries only in-frame clones and drops some. The repertoire holds fewer than 250,000 clones, with 81% as singletons. The TCR sequence derives from a man aged 18 to 30 in good health and CMV-seronegative. Input material: PBMCs. This chain uses TRBV2 with TRBJ2-7, with a weak D call TRBD1 (6 bases). As DNA, the CDR3 is TGTGCCAGCAGTCGCAGACAGGCCTACGAGCAGTACTTC. This sequence encodes CASSRRQAYEQYF.